A selection of T cell receptor beta chains follows, all from one sample in a study of somatic mutations in cytotoxic T cells in rheumatoid arthritis. Profiling relied on immunoSEQ multiplex PCR, and the TCRdb table lists in-frame clones only, not all of them. The sample shows about 18,000 clones, about 73% of them seen only once. Material for sequencing was CD8+ T cells sorted from blood. The receptors shown here come from a woman aged 55-70 years in good health. CDR3s include the opening cysteine and the closing phenylalanine or tryptophan. D genes are given only for firm matches. Size values are once, few and many counts, or a class for expanded clones, and some rows have none.

clone_size,j_call,v_call,d_call,cdr3_nt,cdr3_aa
few,TRBJ2-5,TRBV6-1,-,TGTGCCAGCAGTTTAACAGTTGAGGGGGGGGAGACCCAGTACTTC,CASSLTVEGGETQYF
-,TRBJ1-1,TRBV2,TRBD1,TGTGCCAGCAGTGTCCCCGTTACAGGGGACACTGAAGCTTTCTTT,CASSVPVTGDTEAFF
-,TRBJ2-3,TRBV30,-,TGTGCCTGGATTGCAGGCACAGATACGCAGTATTTT,CAWIAGTDTQYF
-,TRBJ1-4,TRBV27,-,TGTGCCAGCAGTCCATGGGACGGAGAAAAACTGTTTTTT,CASSPWDGEKLFF
-,TRBJ1-3,TRBV27,-,TGTGCCAGCCAGACGGGCTCTGGAAACACCATATATTTT,CASQTGSGNTIYF
-,TRBJ2-1,TRBV7-7,-,TGTGCCAGCAGCTTGGGGAGTGGGGGTGAGCAGTTCTTC,CASSLGSGGEQFF
few,TRBJ1-3,TRBV25-1,-,TGTGCCAGCACTCCGGGAGGAAACACCATATATTTT,CASTPGGNTIYF
-,TRBJ1-2,TRBV10-3,-,TGTGCCATCAGTGAGTCGGCCTTCAACTATGGCTACACCTTC,CAISESAFNYGYTF
-,TRBJ2-1,TRBV7-9,-,TGTGCCAGCAGCTTAGTGCAGGCCTCCTACAATGAGCAGTTCTTC,CASSLVQASYNEQFF
once,TRBJ2-7,TRBV10-2,TRBD2,TGCGCCAGCAGTCCCGAAGGACTAGGTTACGAGCAGTACTTC,CASSPEGLGYEQYF
-,TRBJ1-2,TRBV4-1,-,TGCGCCAGCAGCCCGAAACAGGGATTGCACTATGGCTACACCTTC,CASSPKQGLHYGYTF
-,TRBJ1-1,TRBV30,-,TGTGCCTGGAGTGTAACGAGTATCACTGAAGCTTTCTTT,CAWSVTSITEAFF
-,TRBJ2-7,TRBV19,-,TGTGCCAGTAGTATTGCCGCCCCCTACGAGCAGTACTTC,CASSIAAPYEQYF
-,TRBJ1-2,TRBV27,-,TGTGCCAGCAGTTTATCGTATGGGCTACCGGGCTACACCTTC,CASSLSYGLPGYTF
-,TRBJ2-7,TRBV30,-,TGTGCCTGGAGTGTCCTTGACGAGCAGTACTTC,CAWSVLDEQYF
-,TRBJ2-1,TRBV27,TRBD2,TGTGCCAGCAGTCGACTTGGTGCCGGGACTAGCAGCTACAATGAGCAGTTCTTC,CASSRLGAGTSSYNEQFF
-,TRBJ2-2,TRBV10-2,TRBD2,TGCGCCAGCGGGTTGACTAGCGTTTCCTCCGGGGAGCTGTTTTTT,CASGLTSVSSGELFF
-,TRBJ1-2,TRBV25-1,TRBD1,TGTGCCAGCAGTGACGGACAGGGGAACTATGGCTACACCTTC,CASSDGQGNYGYTF
-,TRBJ2-5,TRBV7-9,-,TGTGCCAGCAGCCAAGGCGGCAGCCAAGAGACCCAGTACTTC,CASSQGGSQETQYF
once,TRBJ2-2,TRBV27,-,TGTGCCAGCAGTGCCCCCGGTCGCTTGGAGCTGTTTTTT,CASSAPGRLELFF
once,TRBJ2-7,TRBV27,TRBD1,TGTGCCAGCAGTGCTGGACAGGGAGGTTCCTACGAGCAGTACTTC,CASSAGQGGSYEQYF
few,TRBJ2-7,TRBV6-5,TRBD1,TGTGCCAGCAGTTACAGACAGGGCGGCTACGAGCAGTACTTC,CASSYRQGGYEQYF
-,TRBJ2-7,TRBV2,TRBD1,TGTGCCAGCCGGGACAGCCTCTACGAGCAGTACTTC,CASRDSLYEQYF
-,TRBJ2-7,TRBV29-1,-,TGCAGCGTTTACATTGCTGGGACCTACGAGCAGTACTTC,CSVYIAGTYEQYF
-,TRBJ1-5,TRBV27,-,TGTGCCAGCAGTCCAGGGGATAGCAATCAGCCCCAGCATTTT,CASSPGDSNQPQHF
-,TRBJ1-3,TRBV6-5,-,TGTGCCAGCAGCCCCGGGGGGGGTTCTGGAAACACCATATATTTT,CASSPGGGSGNTIYF
once,TRBJ1-2,TRBV9,-,TGTGCCAGCACCGCGGGGGCCCATGGCTACACCTTC,CASTAGAHGYTF
-,TRBJ1-1,TRBV11-2,-,TGTGCCAGCAGCCTAGGGACCACTGAAGCTTTCTTT,CASSLGTTEAFF
-,TRBJ1-1,TRBV7-6,-,TGTGCCAGCAGCTTAGTAGACAATATGAACACTGAAGCTTTCTTT,CASSLVDNMNTEAFF
-,TRBJ2-3,TRBV7-9,-,TGTGCCAGCAGCCCCCGAGCGGGGACAGATACAGATACGCAGTATTTT,CASSPRAGTDTDTQYF
few,TRBJ2-1,TRBV29-1,-,TGCAGCGCCGTTGTCCTAGGGGCGGCTGAGCAGTTCTTC,CSAVVLGAAEQFF
hyperexpanded,TRBJ1-5,TRBV7-8,-,TGTGCCAGCAGCCCCGTCCCTTGGGGGGCATCGGGCAATCAGCCCCAGCATTTT,CASSPVPWGASGNQPQHF
few,TRBJ2-7,TRBV2,TRBD2,TGTGCCAGCAGTGTGGGGGGGACCGGCTACGAGCAGTACTTC,CASSVGGTGYEQYF
-,TRBJ2-7,TRBV30,TRBD2,TGTGCCTGGAGTCAAGGACTAGCGGGAGCCTACGAGCAGTACTTC,CAWSQGLAGAYEQYF
-,TRBJ2-2,TRBV6-1,TRBD2,TGTGCCAGCAGTGAGCGGGAGACGAACACCGGGGAGCTGTTTTTT,CASSERETNTGELFF
-,TRBJ2-7,TRBV6-5,-,TGTGCCAGCAAATCGGATTCTAACTACGAGCAGTACTTC,CASKSDSNYEQYF
-,TRBJ1-1,TRBV6-1,TRBD1,TGTGCCAACGCGAGGACAGGTGAGACTGAAGCTTTCTTT,CANARTGETEAFF
medium-sized,TRBJ1-5,TRBV19,-,TGTGCCAGTAGAACCGGGGGGCCGCTTAGCAATCAGCCCCAGCATTTT,CASRTGGPLSNQPQHF
-,TRBJ2-7,TRBV6-1,-,TGTGCCAGCAGTGAAACAGCTTACGAGCAGTACTTC,CASSETAYEQYF
few,TRBJ1-2,TRBV2,-,TGTGCCAGCAGCCGGGGTGAGGATAACTATGGCTACACCTTC,CASSRGEDNYGYTF
-,TRBJ2-2,TRBV7-9,-,TGTGCCAGCAGCTCCTCAGGAATCTTCGCCGGGGAGCTGTTTTTT,CASSSSGIFAGELFF
few,TRBJ1-1,TRBV18,-,TGTGCCAGCTCACCACCGGGGGGCACTGAAGCTTTCTTT,CASSPPGGTEAFF
-,TRBJ2-7,TRBV6-5,-,TGTGCCAGCAGCCCCGGGATCTCGAAACATTACGAGCAGTACTTC,CASSPGISKHYEQYF
few,TRBJ1-1,TRBV5-1,-,TGCGCCAGCAGCTTGGGACAGCAGAACACTGAAGCTTTCTTT,CASSLGQQNTEAFF
-,TRBJ2-1,TRBV4-1,TRBD2,TGCGCCAGCAGCCACGGGGGACTAGTTGAGCAGTTCTTC,CASSHGGLVEQFF
-,TRBJ1-1,TRBV19,-,TGTGCCAGTAGTATAGATTCCTTGATGAACACTGAAGCTTTCTTT,CASSIDSLMNTEAFF
-,TRBJ1-2,TRBV7-8,TRBD1,TGTGCCAGCAGCTTGACCCTTTCCGGACAGGACGGGGGCTACACCTTC,CASSLTLSGQDGGYTF
-,TRBJ2-2,TRBV5-1,TRBD2,TGCGCCAGCAGCTTGGGGGAGCGGGGCTACACCGGGGAGCTGTTTTTT,CASSLGERGYTGELFF
-,TRBJ2-6,TRBV9,-,TGTGCCAGCAGCGTAGATAACGGTGGGGCCAACGTCCTGACTTTC,CASSVDNGGANVLTF
-,TRBJ2-7,TRBV7-9,-,TGTGCCAGCAGCTCGGGACACTTTAAGGCCTACGAGCAGTACTTC,CASSSGHFKAYEQYF
medium-sized,TRBJ2-1,TRBV7-9,TRBD1,TGTGCCAGCAGCCCCGGGACAGGGGCATACAATGAGCAGTTCTTC,CASSPGTGAYNEQFF
-,TRBJ1-2,TRBV5-8,-,TGTGCCAGCAGACATGCCTCGGCGGTAAATCCTGGCTACACCTTC,CASRHASAVNPGYTF
-,TRBJ2-4,TRBV4-1,TRBD1,TGCGCCAGCAGCCTAAAGGGACAGGGGGTCAACATTCAGTACTTC,CASSLKGQGVNIQYF
-,TRBJ1-1,TRBV5-6,TRBD1,TGTGCCAGCAGCCACGGGACAGGCACTCCGAACACTGAAGCTTTCTTT,CASSHGTGTPNTEAFF
-,TRBJ2-7,TRBV28,-,TGTGCCAGCAGTTTATGGGCAGGGGAGTCCTACGAGCAGTACTTC,CASSLWAGESYEQYF
-,TRBJ1-2,TRBV11-2,-,TGTGCCAGCAGCTCCCGACAGGCGCCGAGGGGTGGCTACACCTTC,CASSSRQAPRGGYTF
-,TRBJ2-7,TRBV7-9,TRBD1,TGTGCCAGCAGCTTGGGACAGGGAAACTACGAGCAGTACTTC,CASSLGQGNYEQYF
-,TRBJ2-5,TRBV11-3,TRBD1,TGTGCCAGCAATAGACAGGGGGCTAGGGAGACCCAGTACTTC,CASNRQGARETQYF
-,TRBJ2-3,TRBV7-2,TRBD2,TGTGCCAGCAGCTTAGTGTGGCGGGAGCCAAAAAGCACAGATACGCAGTATTTT,CASSLVWREPKSTDTQYF
medium-sized,TRBJ2-7,TRBV4-2,TRBD2,TGTGCCAGCAGCCAAGAGTCCGGCGCGGGGGGCTACGAGCAGTACTTC,CASSQESGAGGYEQYF